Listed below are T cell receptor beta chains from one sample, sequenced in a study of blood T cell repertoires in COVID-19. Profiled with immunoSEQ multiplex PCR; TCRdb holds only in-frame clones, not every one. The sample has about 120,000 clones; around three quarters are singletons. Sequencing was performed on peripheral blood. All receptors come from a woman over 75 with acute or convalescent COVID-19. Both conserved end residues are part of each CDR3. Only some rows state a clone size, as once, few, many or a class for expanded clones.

CASSYETQGGTQYF | TRBV6-5 | NA | TRBJ2-3
CASSFPGGRAYGYTF | TRBV13 | NA | TRBJ1-2
CAWSIRGLELFF | TRBV30 | NA | TRBJ1-4
CASSQVDSLDGNQPQHF | TRBV23-1 | NA | TRBJ1-5
CASSTRTTGYNEQFF | TRBV6-2/TRBV6-3 | NA | TRBJ2-1
CASSGRALHEQYF | TRBV28 | NA | TRBJ2-7
CASSILGANTEAFF | TRBV19 | NA | TRBJ1-1
CASSLVGEPLHF | TRBV5-5 | NA | TRBJ1-6
CAWSPGVTETQYF | TRBV30 | NA | TRBJ2-5
CASSPLAGDVLRQQYF | TRBV3-1/TRBV3-2 | NA | TRBJ2-7
CASSEDGQFFGLFF | TRBV6-1 | few | TRBJ1-4
CACGREGAVDYGYTF | TRBV28 | NA | TRBJ1-2
CSVARDRAYNEQFF | TRBV29-1 | NA | TRBJ2-1
CASSVGTGSTNEKLFF | TRBV9 | NA | TRBJ1-4
CASGRGSGEETQYF | TRBV6-5 | NA | TRBJ2-5
CASSLGDNPYEQYF | TRBV7-2 | NA | TRBJ2-7
CASSQVVAGNTEAFF | TRBV4-2 | NA | TRBJ1-1
CATSGGAGGQETQYF | TRBV5-1 | NA | TRBJ2-5
CASSLLTDRAIIQYF | TRBV7-2 | NA | TRBJ2-4
CASTSTGSAGELFF | TRBV19 | NA | TRBJ2-2
CASRTSGGDTGELFF | TRBV6-5 | NA | TRBJ2-2
CASSTRSFNEQFF | TRBV6-5 | NA | TRBJ2-1
CASSLTSGVFLYEQYF | TRBV5-1 | NA | TRBJ2-7
CASSSEGVDTIYF | TRBV6-5 | NA | TRBJ1-3
CASSQDRGQGILFF | TRBV4-3 | NA | TRBJ1-4
CASSQDSAVVQPQHF | TRBV4-2 | NA | TRBJ1-5
CASSLGQGVYGYTF | TRBV7-2 | NA | TRBJ1-2
CASSLDHWSHRRQPQHF | TRBV11-2 | NA | TRBJ1-5
CASSPIPGRQYF | TRBV3-1/TRBV3-2 | NA | TRBJ2-3
CASSFGTGGTEAFF | TRBV7-2 | few | TRBJ1-1
CASSVGDQPQHF | TRBV9 | NA | TRBJ1-5